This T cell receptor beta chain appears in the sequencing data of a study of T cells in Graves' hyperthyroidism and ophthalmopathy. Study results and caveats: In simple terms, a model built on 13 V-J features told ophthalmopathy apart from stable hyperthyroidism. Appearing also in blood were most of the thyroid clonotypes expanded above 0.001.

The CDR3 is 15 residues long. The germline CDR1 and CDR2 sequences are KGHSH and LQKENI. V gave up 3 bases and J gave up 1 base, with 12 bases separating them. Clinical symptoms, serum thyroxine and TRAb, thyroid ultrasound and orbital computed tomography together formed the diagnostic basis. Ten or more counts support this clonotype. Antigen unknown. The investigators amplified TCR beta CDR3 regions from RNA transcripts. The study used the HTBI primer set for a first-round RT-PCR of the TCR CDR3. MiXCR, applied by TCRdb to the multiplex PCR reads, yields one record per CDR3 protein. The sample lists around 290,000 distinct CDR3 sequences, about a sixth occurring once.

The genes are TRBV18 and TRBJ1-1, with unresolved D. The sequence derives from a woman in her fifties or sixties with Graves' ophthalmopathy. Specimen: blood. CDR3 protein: CASSPKSASNTEAFF. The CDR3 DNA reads TGTGCCAGCTCACCGAAGTCAGCCTCGAACACTGAAGCTTTCTTT.